This T cell receptor (beta chain) was identified during a study of spatial heterogeneity in lung cancer. About the study: Beta-chain sequences were consistently detected more often than alpha-chain sequences. Combinations of a unique TCR and a UMI were tallied in raw reads, and on average each appeared more than ten times. Study-level points and caveats: Ubiquitous expanded tumor TCRs surfaced in blood more at resection than they did at follow-up.

The CDR3 loop spans 14 amino acids. Germline V CDR1 and CDR2: MNHEY, SVGEGT. V shed 5 bases and J shed 4 bases, with 12 bases lying between them. Each TCR cDNA molecule carried a unique molecular identifier. TCRdb re-analysed the 5' RACE reads in MiXCR, keeping a single row per CDR3 protein. Of some 83,000 distinct CDR3 sequences listed, under 8.5% are singletons. Time point in this sample: sample taken at primary tumor resection. This clonotype was detected ten times or more. Its antigen is not identified. The source of this sequence is a male donor with early-stage non-small cell lung cancer. The source material was PBMCs, sampled at surgery. This chain links TRBV6-2 or TRBV6-3 with TRBJ1-5, with D uncertain. The CDR3 DNA is TGTGCCAGCAGTCAGGCATTGAGAAATCAGCCCCAGCATTTT. It encodes CASSQALRNQPQHF.